Shown below are 6 T cell receptor beta chains from a single sample sequenced in a study of CD8 T cells in Susac syndrome. RNA amounts of about 0.45 to 1 ug underwent reverse transcription with random hexamers. Via MiXCR, TCRdb re-called the immunoSEQ multiplex PCR reads, giving one row per CDR3 protein. The data contain about 300,000 distinct CDR3 sequences, approximately 91% of them seen just once; the ten biggest clones take up roughly 0.17%. Sequencing was carried out using CD8+ T cells from PBMCs. These receptor sequences come from a human donor with multiple sclerosis.

The rearrangement links TRBV29-1 to TRBJ2-2; D gene uncertain. The CDR3 length is 13 residues. Trimming pared 5 bases from V and 2 bases from J, leaving 9 bases between. CDR1 and CDR2 (germline): SQVTM, ANQGSEA. The CDR3 here is CSVFGANTGELFF. The CDR3 DNA reads as TGCAGCGTTTTTGGCGCTAACACCGGGGAGCTGTTTTTT.

The V gene is TRBV12-3 or TRBV12-4, the J gene TRBJ2-1, with D possibly TRBD2 on 6 matching bases. V was trimmed by 3 bases and J by 2 bases, leaving 11 bases between them. CDR3 size: 15 residues. The CDR3 region is CASSFFRGAYNEQFF. The CDR3 nucleotides are TGTGCCAGCAGTTTTTTTCGCGGGGCCTACAATGAGCAGTTCTTC.

This chain connects TRBV15 to TRBJ2-7; TRBD1 aligns across 9 bases. The CDR3 has 12 amino acids. Looked up from germline, CDR1 is LNHNV and CDR2 is YYDKDF (reference sequence). Trimming cost V 9 bases and J 2 bases; bases outside gene matches: 2. Written as DNA, the CDR3 is TGTGCCACTGGACAGGGGCCCTACGAGCAGTACTTC. The encoded protein is CATGQGPYEQYF.

The V and J genes are TRBV13 and TRBJ1-1, with D uncertain. The V end was cut by 5 bases, the J end by 1 base, with 8 bases between. The germline gives CDR1 PRHDT, CDR2 FYEKMQ (reference sequence). The CDR3 is 13 residues long. CDR3 DNA: TGTGCCAGCAGCATTTCAAGGAACACTGAAGCTTTCTTT. Translating it yields CASSISRNTEAFF.

The chain couples TRBV2 to TRBJ1-1, with a possible D match to TRBD1 (5 bases). The germline V gene has CDR1 SNHLY and CDR2 FYNNEI. The CDR3 extends over 13 amino acids. Trimming shortened V by 7 bases and J by 0 bases, and 9 bases separated the two germline ends. CDR3 nucleotide sequence: TGTGCCAGCATAGGGACGGTGAACACTGAAGCTTTCTTT. This codes for CASIGTVNTEAFF.

The CDR3 sequence is CASSQDRGAYEQYF. The CDR3 DNA is TGCGCCAGCAGCCAGGACAGGGGTGCCTACGAGCAGTACTTC. This chain connects TRBV4-1 to TRBJ2-7, with 9 bases fitting TRBD1. The CDR3 is made up of 14 amino acids. Trimming cost V 3 bases and J 2 bases; bases outside gene matches: 2. Germline values: CDR1 MGHRA, CDR2 YSYEKL.